This T cell receptor beta chain was identified during a study of identical twins. TCRdb re-derived calls from the 5' RACE reads in MiXCR, one entry per CDR3 protein. The data contain approximately 260,000 distinct CDR3 sequences, about 8% of them singletons. Looked up from germline, CDR1 is SGHDN and CDR2 is FVKESK. Germline trimming cut 4 bases from V and 5 bases from J; bases unmatched to any gene: 9. CDR3 length: 15 amino acids. These data were also reused for a study on yellow fever vaccine responses in identical twins.

Sequencing used CD8+ T cells sorted from blood. This chain links TRBV14 with TRBJ1-1; 8 bases agree with TRBD1. This TCR was recovered from a woman aged 18-30 years in good health. This CDR3 reads CASSPWTGRDTEAFF. The CDR3 DNA reads as TGTGCCAGCAGCCCCTGGACAGGGAGAGATACTGAAGCTTTCTTT.